Listed here are 30 T cell receptor beta chains from one sample, sequenced in a study of OX40 agonist ivuxolimab in advanced cancers. Repertoires were generated with immunoSEQ multiplex PCR, while TCRdb's copy carries only in-frame clones and drops some. This table holds 75,000 to 95,000 clones, about 88% found once. The input for sequencing was CD4+ or CD8+ T cells sorted from blood, taken in a trial of the OX40 agonist ivuxolimab. These receptors were collected from an adult with an advanced solid tumor such as melanoma, head and neck, liver or kidney cancer.

The rearrangement uses TRBV27 and TRBJ2-5; perhaps TRBD2 as D (5 bases). The CDR3 totals 13 residues. The V end lost 4 bases, the J end lost 5 bases, and 11 bases lay between the germline ends. Per germline, CDR1 MNHEY and CDR2 SMNVEV (reference sequence). The CDR3, as DNA: TGTGCCAGCAGTTCAGGACTGATGGAGACCCAGTACTTC. It encodes CASSSGLMETQYF.

This rearrangement joins TRBV6-5 to TRBJ1-1, with 8 bases identical to TRBD1. The CDR3 has 11 residues. CDR1 and CDR2 (germline): MNHEY, SVGAGI. V trimming: 6 bases; J trimming: 10 bases; junction bases outside the gene matches: 4. The CDR3 region has the DNA TGTGCCAGCAGAGGACAGGGTGCAGCTTTCTTT. This translates into CASRGQGAAFF.

This clone was seen only once. The J gene is TRBJ2-5, the V gene TRBV9; D might be TRBD2 (6 bases). Trimming removed 2 bases at V and 1 base at J, with 12 bases between. The CDR3 runs 15 residues. CDR1 and CDR2 (germline): SGDLS, YYNGEE. CDR3 DNA sequence: TGTGCCAGCAGCGTTGGGGTGGAGGGCCAAGAGACCCAGTACTTC. It yields the protein CASSVGVEGQETQYF.

This clone has a single count. The chain carries TRBV7-6 and TRBJ2-4; 10 bases line up with TRBD1. This CDR3 has 19 amino acids. CDR1 and CDR2 (germline): SGHVS, FNYEAQ. With V trimmed by 6 bases and J by 4 bases, 18 bases remained unmatched. The CDR3 nucleotides read TGTGCCAGCAGTCGTACCCCGGCCGGGACAGGGGATACTAAAAACATTCAGTACTTC. As protein: CASSRTPAGTGDTKNIQYF.

The rearrangement joins TRBV6-5 to TRBJ1-1; perhaps TRBD1 as D (5 bases). Trimming left V 7 bases short and J 1 base short, with 16 bases between. Germline V gene lookup returns CDR1 MNHEY and CDR2 SVGAGI. There are 15 residues in the CDR3. The CDR3 DNA follows: TGTGCCAGCACCCCAGCGGGGCAGGGGAACACTGAAGCTTTCTTT. Translating it yields CASTPAGQGNTEAFF.

V is TRBV5-5 and J is TRBJ1-1; D is undetermined. CDR3 length equals 14 residues. CDR1 is SGHKS and CDR2 is YYEKEE in the germline V gene (reference sequence). The V end was cut by 1 base, the J end by 0 bases, with 7 bases between. The CDR3 is CASSLSLMNTEAFF. CDR3 coding DNA: TGTGCCAGCAGCTTGTCACTCATGAACACTGAAGCTTTCTTT.

V gene TRBV6-1 combines with J gene TRBJ2-7, with 8 bases aligning to TRBD1. CDR3 length equals 16 residues. V shed 3 bases and J 5 bases; nucleotides not matched to a gene: 12. In germline, CDR1 is MNHNS, CDR2 SASEGT. The CDR3 region is CASSDGRRTGSHEQYF. In nucleotides, the CDR3 is TGTGCCAGCAGTGATGGGAGAAGGACAGGGAGCCACGAGCAGTACTTC.

The genes are TRBV28 and TRBJ2-7; D gene unclear. Trimming stripped 4 bases from V and 1 base from J, with 11 bases between. Germline CDR1 is MDHEN and CDR2 is SYDVKM. The CDR3 is 14 residues long. CDR3 sequence reads: CASSSWTVSYEQYF. In nucleotides, the CDR3 is TGTGCCAGCAGTTCTTGGACGGTGTCCTACGAGCAGTACTTC. Based on the CDR3 plus reference TRBV28 and TRBJ2-7, the full variable domain is DVKVTQSSRYLVKRTGEKVFLECVQDMDHENMFWYRQDPGLGLRLIYFSYDVKMKEKGDIPEGYSVSREKKERFSLILESASTNQTSMYLCASSSWTVSYEQYFGPGTRLTVT.

The chain recombines TRBV27 with TRBJ2-2, with TRBD2 identical over 7 bases. Germline lookup yields CDR1 MNHEY and CDR2 SMNVEV (reference sequence). CDR3 length: 16 amino acids. The ends lost 4 bases at V and 0 bases at J; junction bases unmatched: 5. The DNA of the CDR3 is TGTGCCAGCAGTTGGGGGGGATCAACGAACACCGGGGAGCTGTTTTTT. Protein: CASSWGGSTNTGELFF.

The genes are TRBV4-2 and TRBJ1-3; D is ambiguous. This CDR3 spans 16 amino acids. Germline V lookup: CDR1 LGHNA, CDR2 YNFKEQ. V lost 0 bases to trimming and J lost 0 bases, with 9 bases between them. The CDR3 is CASSQDYGSSGNTIYF. The CDR3 coding sequence is TGTGCCAGCAGCCAAGATTACGGCAGCTCTGGAAACACCATATATTTT.

The V call is TRBV28, the J call TRBJ1-2, with a possible D match to TRBD1 (6 bases). The germline V gene has CDR1 MDHEN and CDR2 SYDVKM. The CDR3 has 13 residues. V was trimmed by 6 bases and J by 2 bases, leaving 10 bases between them. The CDR3 loop is CASSIQGNYGYTF. For the CDR3, the DNA is TGTGCCAGCAGCATACAGGGAAACTATGGCTACACCTTC.

This CDR3 is CASSYSGPPTDTQYF. The DNA for the CDR3 is TGTGCCAGCAGTTACTCGGGGCCACCCACAGATACGCAGTATTTT. V usage is TRBV6-5 and J usage is TRBJ2-3; D might be TRBD1 (5 bases). The germline V and J ends were trimmed by 0 bases and 2 bases, with 9 bases remaining between them. Germline loops: CDR1 MNHEY, CDR2 SVGAGI. The CDR3 loop spans 15 amino acids.

The genes are TRBV4-3 and TRBJ1-2, with D unresolved. Germline lookup yields CDR1 LGHNA and CDR2 YSLEER. CDR3 length equals 14 residues. V lost 0 bases and J lost 6, with 11 bases in between. The chain's CDR3 is CASSQERVQDGYTF. As DNA, the CDR3 is TGCGCCAGCAGCCAAGAACGGGTGCAGGATGGCTACACCTTC.

CDR3: CASSLLSGGGELFF. The DNA for the CDR3 is TGTGCCAGCAGCTTACTCTCTGGGGGCGGGGAGCTGTTTTTT. The V gene is TRBV7-3, the J gene TRBJ2-2; TRBD1 or TRBD2 may be the D gene (5 bases each). The germline V and J ends were trimmed by 2 bases and 7 bases, with 11 bases remaining between them. The V gene's germline CDR1 is SGHTA and CDR2 FQGTGA. The CDR3 is 14 amino acids.

The J gene is TRBJ2-1, the V gene TRBV19; 8 bases line up with TRBD2. The CDR3 runs to 14 residues. Germline CDR1 is LNHDA and CDR2 is SQIVND (reference sequence). V dropped 4 bases and J dropped 6; count of bases not matched to a gene: 5. CDR3 coding DNA: TGTGCCAGTAGTAAGCGGGAGAATATCAATGAGCAGTTCTTC. The encoded protein is CASSKRENINEQFF.

The chain recombines TRBV27 with TRBJ2-2, with a tentative D call TRBD2 (6 bases). Trimming stripped 9 bases from V and 1 base from J, with 12 bases between. CDR1 MNHEY and CDR2 SMNVEV come from the germline V gene (reference sequence). This CDR3 contains 14 residues. The CDR3 DNA reads TGTGCCAGTCGGGGGACTGTGAACACCGGGGAGCTGTTTTTT. It encodes CASRGTVNTGELFF.

This chain joins TRBV7-3 and TRBJ2-7; D may be TRBD1 or TRBD2 (5 bases each). Germline CDR1 is SGHTA and CDR2 is FQGTGA. The CDR3 has 14 residues. V lost 4 bases and J 5 bases, leaving 15 bases between the germline ends. CDR3 region: CASSSGRGAHEQYF. As DNA, the CDR3 is TGTGCCAGCAGCTCGGGACGGGGAGCCCACGAGCAGTACTTC.

The chain joins TRBV19 to TRBJ1-2; 8 nucleotides align to TRBD1. Germline V gives CDR1 LNHDA, CDR2 SQIVND (reference sequence). With 6 bases clipped from V and 1 base from J, the junction kept 7 bases outside the gene matches. CDR3 length: 15 residues. The CDR3 DNA reads as TGTGCCAGTAGCCCTACGGACAGGGATAACTATGGCTACACCTTC. Translating it yields CASSPTDRDNYGYTF.

The chain employs TRBV9 and TRBJ2-3; D ambiguous. V dropped 0 bases and J dropped 2 bases, with 7 bases sitting between them. Germline loops: CDR1 SGDLS, CDR2 YYNGEE. The CDR3 runs 14 residues. The CDR3 loop reads CASSVGSITDTQYF. Here the CDR3 DNA reads TGTGCCAGCAGCGTAGGTAGCATCACAGATACGCAGTATTTT.

The chain couples TRBV6-4 to TRBJ1-1; D is unclear. The CDR3 covers 14 residues. Germline CDR1 is MRHNA and CDR2 is SNTAGT. The germline V and J ends were trimmed by 6 bases and 7 bases, with 18 bases remaining between them. The CDR3 DNA follows: TGTGCCAGCAGACCGTCGGGTCCCCGGGGTGAAGCTTTCTTT. Its translation is CASRPSGPRGEAFF.

The gene calls are TRBV25-1 and TRBJ2-3, with TRBD2 matching over 11 bases. V was clipped by 1 base and J by 8 bases; unmatched bases: 14. The CDR3 is 18 amino acids. Per the germline V gene, CDR1 is MGHDK and CDR2 is SYGVNS. The CDR3 nucleotides read TGTGCCAGCAGTGAATCTACTAGCGGGGGCCTCGGTGGATCTACGCAGTATTTT. It specifies CASSESTSGGLGGSTQYF.

V is TRBV27 and J is TRBJ2-3; 9 bases are shared with TRBD1. The ends lost 3 bases at V and 1 base at J; junction bases unmatched: 5. Per the germline V gene, CDR1 is MNHEY and CDR2 is SMNVEV (reference sequence). There are 16 residues in the CDR3. This CDR3 is CASSFLRDRGTDTQYF. The CDR3 coding sequence is TGTGCCAGCAGTTTCCTCCGGGACAGGGGCACAGATACGCAGTATTTT.

The chain uses TRBV30 and TRBJ1-1; D remains ambiguous. Germline CDR1 GTSNPN, CDR2 SVGIG (reference sequence). Between the trimmed V and J ends, which lost 2 bases and 1 base, there was a span of 5 bases. The CDR3 covers 12 residues. CDR3 sequence reads: CAWSRRNTEAFF. DNA of the CDR3: TGTGCCTGGAGTCGAAGGAACACTGAAGCTTTCTTT.

The chain carries TRBV5-1 and TRBJ1-3, with 11 positions matching TRBD1. Per the germline V gene, CDR1 is SGHRS and CDR2 is YFSETQ. CDR3 size: 19 residues. The V gene end was trimmed by 0 bases and the J gene end by 4 bases; junction bases not matched to a gene: 12. CDR3 sequence (DNA): TGCGCCAGCAGCTTGGTTTTCCAACCTGGACAGGGGGCAGGAAACACCATATATTTT. Translating gives CASSLVFQPGQGAGNTIYF. Combining the CDR3 with reference TRBV5-1 and TRBJ1-3 gives the whole variable domain KAGVTQTPRYLIKTRGQQVTLSCSPISGHRSVSWYQQTPGQGLQFLFEYFSETQRNKGNFPGRFSGRQFSNSRSEMNVSTLELGDSALYLCASSLVFQPGQGAGNTIYFGEGSWLTVV.

This chain links TRBV10-2 with TRBJ2-3; D may match TRBD1 or TRBD2 (5 bases each). This CDR3 contains 13 residues. The germline V gene has CDR1 WSHSY and CDR2 SAAADI. The V and J ends lost 7 bases and 3 bases respectively, with 11 bases between them. The CDR3 loop is CASIEGITDTQYF. In DNA form, the CDR3 reads TGCGCCAGCATCGAGGGGATAACAGATACGCAGTATTTT.

CDR3 loop: CASSLASGGLGDTEAFF. The CDR3 DNA follows: TGTGCCAGCAGCTTAGCCTCGGGAGGGCTGGGAGACACTGAAGCTTTCTTT. The chain combines TRBV11-1 with TRBJ1-1; D gene ambiguous. The germline V gene has CDR1 SGHAT and CDR2 FQDESV (reference sequence). Trimming stripped 0 bases from V and 3 bases from J, with 17 bases between. CDR3 length: 17 amino acids. The full variable domain, its missing parts supplied by reference TRBV11-1 and TRBJ1-1, is EAEVAQSPRYKITEKSQAVAFWCDPISGHATLYWYRQILGQGPELLVQFQDESVVDDSQLPKDRFSAERLKGVDSTLKIQPAELGDSAMYLCASSLASGGLGDTEAFFGQGTRLTVV.

The chain is built from TRBV6-6 and TRBJ1-1; weak D call: TRBD1 (5 bases). Looked up from germline, CDR1 is MNHNY and CDR2 is SVGAGI (reference sequence). V lost 2 bases and J 4 bases, leaving 11 bases between the germline ends. The CDR3 has 14 residues. The CDR3 here is CASSYRGGGTEAFF. In DNA form, the CDR3 reads TGTGCCAGCAGTTACAGGGGTGGGGGCACTGAAGCTTTCTTT.

This clone was observed once. V is TRBV6-1 and J is TRBJ2-1; D is undetermined. V lost 2 bases to trimming and J lost 0 bases, with 14 bases between them. The CDR3 is 17 residues long. The germline V gene encodes CDR1 MNHNS and CDR2 SASEGT. CDR3 DNA: TGTGCCAGCAGTGAAAACCCCCGACGGAGCTCCTACAATGAGCAGTTCTTC. It encodes CASSENPRRSSYNEQFF.

The chain joins TRBV4-3 to TRBJ2-7; no definite D call. Germline loops: CDR1 LGHNA, CDR2 YSLEER. Trimming stripped 2 bases from V and 3 bases from J, with 8 bases between. The CDR3 totals 13 residues. The CDR3 is CASSQNLIYEQYF. Here the CDR3 DNA reads TGCGCCAGCAGCCAAAACTTAATCTACGAGCAGTACTTC.

DNA of the CDR3: TGTGCCATCAGCCAGCCCGTAACAGAGAATGAGCAGTTCTTC. Its translation: CAISQPVTENEQFF. This chain uses TRBV10-3 with TRBJ2-1, with unresolved D. The germline CDR1 and CDR2 sequences are ENHRY and SYGVKD. This CDR3 has 14 amino acids. Deletions cut 6 bases from V and 7 bases from J, with 16 bases between.